Listed below are T cell receptor beta chains from one sample, sequenced in a study of identical twins. TCRdb reprocessed the 5' RACE reads via MiXCR and lists one record per CDR3 protein. The data contain about 280,000 distinct CDR3 sequences, more than 6.5% of them singletons. These data were likewise used in another study, on yellow fever vaccine responses in identical twins.

The sample consisted of memory (CD45RO+) T cells sorted from blood. These receptors all stem from a young woman in good health. The CDR3 runs from the conserved cysteine through the conserved F or W. Fields, in order: D gene, clone size, J gene, V gene, CDR3 DNA, CDR3 protein. The D gene is left open where the match is weak. Rows may omit the clone size; those that give it use once, few, many or a size class.

d_gene: .
abundance: many
j_gene: TRBJ2-1
v_gene: TRBV20-1
CDR3nt: TGCAGTGCTAGAGCGAGTGCATTACTAGCAAATGAGCAGTTCTTC
CDR3aa: CSARASALLANEQFF

d_gene: .
abundance: few
j_gene: TRBJ1-4
v_gene: TRBV12-3/TRBV12-4
CDR3nt: TGTGCCAGCAGTTTAGGTGGGAATGAAAAACTGTTTTTT
CDR3aa: CASSLGGNEKLFF

d_gene: TRBD2
abundance: .
j_gene: TRBJ2-1
v_gene: TRBV14
CDR3nt: TGTGCCAGCAGCCAAGCCCCTGGACTAGCGGGAGGTGAGCAGTTCTTC
CDR3aa: CASSQAPGLAGGEQFF

d_gene: TRBD2
abundance: .
j_gene: TRBJ2-4
v_gene: TRBV30
CDR3nt: TGTGCCTGCTCGGGACTAGTTATGAACATTCAGTACTTC
CDR3aa: CACSGLVMNIQYF

d_gene: TRBD2
abundance: few
j_gene: TRBJ2-7
v_gene: TRBV19
CDR3nt: TGTGCCAGTAGTATAGGGCTAGCGGGAGGATACGAGCAGTACTTC
CDR3aa: CASSIGLAGGYEQYF

d_gene: TRBD2
abundance: few
j_gene: TRBJ2-1
v_gene: TRBV7-6
CDR3nt: TGTGCCAGCGCGGGGGCTAGCGGGAGGAATGAGCAGTTCTTC
CDR3aa: CASAGASGRNEQFF

d_gene: TRBD2
abundance: .
j_gene: TRBJ2-1
v_gene: TRBV12-3/TRBV12-4
CDR3nt: TGTGCCAGCAGTTTATATCGAGCGGGGGGATTCAATGAGCAGTTCTTC
CDR3aa: CASSLYRAGGFNEQFF

d_gene: TRBD1
abundance: .
j_gene: TRBJ1-2
v_gene: TRBV5-1
CDR3nt: TGCGCCAGCAGAGACCCGAGAGACAGGGCATATGGCTACACCTTC
CDR3aa: CASRDPRDRAYGYTF

d_gene: .
abundance: .
j_gene: TRBJ2-7
v_gene: TRBV20-1
CDR3nt: TGCAGTGCGCCCATCTCCTACGAGCAGTACTTC
CDR3aa: CSAPISYEQYF

d_gene: TRBD1
abundance: .
j_gene: TRBJ2-1
v_gene: TRBV11-3
CDR3nt: TGTGCCAGCAGCATAAACGACAGGGTATACAATGAGCAGTTCTTC
CDR3aa: CASSINDRVYNEQFF

d_gene: .
abundance: few
j_gene: TRBJ1-5
v_gene: TRBV6-4
CDR3nt: TGTGCCAGCAGTGTGGGGCGGGATCAGCCCCAGCATTTT
CDR3aa: CASSVGRDQPQHF

d_gene: .
abundance: .
j_gene: TRBJ1-1
v_gene: TRBV7-8
CDR3nt: TGTGCCAGCAGCTCCAAGACAGTAGCTGCTGGCGAAGCTTTCTTT
CDR3aa: CASSSKTVAAGEAFF

d_gene: TRBD2
abundance: many
j_gene: TRBJ2-1
v_gene: TRBV5-1
CDR3nt: TGCGCCAGCCAGAGCGGGAGACTTAGTGAGCAGTTCTTC
CDR3aa: CASQSGRLSEQFF

d_gene: .
abundance: .
j_gene: TRBJ2-5
v_gene: TRBV20-1
CDR3nt: TGCAGGGGCCTCCATGGGGGGGGGCGAAAGGCGGTTAAGAGGACCCAGTACTTC
CDR3aa: CRGLHGGGRKAVKRTQYF

d_gene: TRBD2
abundance: many
j_gene: TRBJ2-1
v_gene: TRBV6-2/TRBV6-3
CDR3nt: TGTGCCAGCAGTCTAGACCCGGGACTAGCGGGCCGGGGACCCTACAATGAGCAGTTCTTC
CDR3aa: CASSLDPGLAGRGPYNEQFF

d_gene: TRBD1
abundance: .
j_gene: TRBJ2-3
v_gene: TRBV4-1
CDR3nt: TGCGCCAGCAGCCAAGATAGACAGGGTAGTTCAGATACGCAGTATTTT
CDR3aa: CASSQDRQGSSDTQYF

d_gene: TRBD2
abundance: few
j_gene: TRBJ2-3
v_gene: TRBV27
CDR3nt: TGTGCCAGCAGTTTGGTCCCTAGCGGGAGCTCGGATACGCAGTATTTT
CDR3aa: CASSLVPSGSSDTQYF

d_gene: TRBD1
abundance: many
j_gene: TRBJ1-4
v_gene: TRBV7-9
CDR3nt: TGTGCCAGCAGACCGGGGACTTCAGGGGGAAATGAAAAACTGTTTTTT
CDR3aa: CASRPGTSGGNEKLFF

d_gene: TRBD2
abundance: .
j_gene: TRBJ2-3
v_gene: TRBV20-1
CDR3nt: TGCAGTGCTAGAGATTTTCCCTGGGAGGGTACAGATACGCAGTATTTT
CDR3aa: CSARDFPWEGTDTQYF

d_gene: .
abundance: .
j_gene: TRBJ2-6
v_gene: TRBV27
CDR3nt: TGTGCCAGCAGTTTAAATTTTGCTGGGGCCAACGTCCTGACTTTC
CDR3aa: CASSLNFAGANVLTF

d_gene: .
abundance: many
j_gene: TRBJ2-3
v_gene: TRBV18
CDR3nt: TGTGCCAGCTCACCACCCGTGGATACGCAGTATTTT
CDR3aa: CASSPPVDTQYF

d_gene: .
abundance: many
j_gene: TRBJ2-2
v_gene: TRBV9
CDR3nt: TGTGCCAGCAGCCGCCTGGGGGCGAACACCGGGGAGCTGTTTTTT
CDR3aa: CASSRLGANTGELFF

d_gene: .
abundance: .
j_gene: TRBJ2-5
v_gene: TRBV20-1
CDR3nt: TGCAGTGCTACCCCGGGACATCAACGAGAGACCCAGTACTTC
CDR3aa: CSATPGHQRETQYF

d_gene: TRBD2
abundance: once
j_gene: TRBJ2-3
v_gene: TRBV6-1
CDR3nt: TGTGCCAGCAGCTCACTAGCGGGGGGGGAAGATACGCAGTATTTT
CDR3aa: CASSSLAGGEDTQYF

d_gene: TRBD2
abundance: many
j_gene: TRBJ2-3
v_gene: TRBV12-3/TRBV12-4
CDR3nt: TGTGCCAGCAGCGCCAAAGGGACTAGCGGGGGGGAAGATACGCAGTATTTT
CDR3aa: CASSAKGTSGGEDTQYF

d_gene: .
abundance: few
j_gene: TRBJ2-1
v_gene: TRBV9
CDR3nt: TGTGCCAGCAGCGTAAAACCAGGGGTCCCCGACATTAGGCAGTTCTTC
CDR3aa: CASSVKPGVPDIRQFF

d_gene: TRBD1
abundance: many
j_gene: TRBJ1-4
v_gene: TRBV12-3/TRBV12-4
CDR3nt: TGTGCCAGCAGATCGACAGGGAATGAAAAACTGTTTTTT
CDR3aa: CASRSTGNEKLFF

d_gene: TRBD1
abundance: .
j_gene: TRBJ2-1
v_gene: TRBV20-1
CDR3nt: TGCAGTGCTAGAACAGGGGACAATGAGCAGTTCTTC
CDR3aa: CSARTGDNEQFF